This T cell receptor (beta chain) derives from a study of blood T cell repertoires in COVID-19. Study-wide background: Acute and convalescent COVID-19 specimens originated in the United States, Italy and Spain. T cells, B-cell-depleted T cells, or PBMCs supplied cDNA or gDNA.

Per the original methods: By means of reference gene primer amplification, nucleated cell counts were estimated. This table comes from immunoSEQ multiplex PCR, and its TCRdb copy is limited to in-frame clones, with some not included. V, J and clone size were drawn from that table, and D and trimming were deduced from the DNA. The sample yields 150,000 or so clones, roughly four fifths seen once. The sequence was collected from a human donor in a cohort sampled during active COVID-19. Sequencing was carried out using peripheral blood.

CDR3 sequence: CASKTSLGPSHEQYF. CDR3 coding DNA: TGTGCCAGTAAGACTAGTCTCGGGCCAAGCCACGAGCAGTACTTC. The chain has TRBV6-5 and TRBJ2-7; TRBD2 might be the D (6 bases). The CDR3 runs 15 residues. Trimming shortened V by 9 bases and J by 5 bases, and 23 bases separated the two germline ends. Per germline, CDR1 MNHEY and CDR2 SVGAGI.